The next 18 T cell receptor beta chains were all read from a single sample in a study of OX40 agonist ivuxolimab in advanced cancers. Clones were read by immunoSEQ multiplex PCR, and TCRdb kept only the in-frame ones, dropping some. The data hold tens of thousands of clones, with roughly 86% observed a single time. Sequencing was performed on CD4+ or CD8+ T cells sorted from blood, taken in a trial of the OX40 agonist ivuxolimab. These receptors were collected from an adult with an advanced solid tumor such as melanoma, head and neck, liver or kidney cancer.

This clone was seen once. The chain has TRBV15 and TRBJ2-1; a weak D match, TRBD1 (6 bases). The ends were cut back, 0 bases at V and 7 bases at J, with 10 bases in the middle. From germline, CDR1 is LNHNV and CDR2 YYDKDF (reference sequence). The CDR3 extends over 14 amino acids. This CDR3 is CATSRDDQGNEQFF. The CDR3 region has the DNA TGTGCCACCAGCAGAGATGACCAGGGGAATGAGCAGTTCTTC. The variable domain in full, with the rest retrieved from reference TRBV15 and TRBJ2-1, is DAMVIQNPRYQVTQFGKPVTLSCSQTLNHNVMYWYQQKSSQAPKLLFHYYDKDFNNEADTPDNFQSRRPNTSFCFLDIRSPGLGDTAMYLCATSRDDQGNEQFFGPGTRLTVL.

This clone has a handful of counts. The CDR3 sequence is CASSISDGNQPQHF. Written as DNA, the CDR3 is TGTGCCAGTAGTATTTCGGATGGCAATCAGCCCCAGCATTTT. This chain connects TRBV19 to TRBJ1-5; D not resolved. V gave up 3 bases and J gave up 2 bases, with 8 bases separating them. The germline gives CDR1 LNHDA, CDR2 SQIVND (reference sequence). The CDR3 covers 14 residues.

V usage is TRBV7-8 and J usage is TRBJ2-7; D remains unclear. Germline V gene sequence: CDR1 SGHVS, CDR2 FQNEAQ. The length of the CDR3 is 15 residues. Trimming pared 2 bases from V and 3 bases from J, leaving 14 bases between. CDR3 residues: CASSLRYEGVYEQYF. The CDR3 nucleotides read TGTGCCAGCAGCTTACGCTATGAAGGAGTCTACGAGCAGTACTTC.

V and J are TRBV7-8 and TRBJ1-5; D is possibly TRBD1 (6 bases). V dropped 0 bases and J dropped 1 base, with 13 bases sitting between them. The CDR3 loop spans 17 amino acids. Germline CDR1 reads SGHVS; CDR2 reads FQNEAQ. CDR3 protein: CASSLAAGARSNQPQHF. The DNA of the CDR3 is TGTGCCAGCAGCTTAGCAGCGGGGGCGCGAAGCAATCAGCCCCAGCATTTT.

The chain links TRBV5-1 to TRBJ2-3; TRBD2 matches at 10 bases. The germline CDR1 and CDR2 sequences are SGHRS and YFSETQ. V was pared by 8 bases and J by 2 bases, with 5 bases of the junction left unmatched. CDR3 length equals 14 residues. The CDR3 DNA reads TGCGCCAGTCAGCGGGAGGGTTACACAGATACGCAGTATTTT. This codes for CASQREGYTDTQYF.

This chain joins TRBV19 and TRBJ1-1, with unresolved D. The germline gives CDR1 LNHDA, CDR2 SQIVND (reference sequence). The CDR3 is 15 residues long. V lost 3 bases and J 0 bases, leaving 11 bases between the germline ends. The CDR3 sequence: CASSIPNQLNTEAFF. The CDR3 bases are TGTGCCAGTAGTATCCCAAACCAGCTGAACACTGAAGCTTTCTTT.

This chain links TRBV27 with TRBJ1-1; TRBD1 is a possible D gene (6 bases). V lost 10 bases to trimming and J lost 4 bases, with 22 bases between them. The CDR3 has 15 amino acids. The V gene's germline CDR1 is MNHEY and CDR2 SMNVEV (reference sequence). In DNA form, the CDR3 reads TGTGCCACCCCAAATCAGGGGACATACCTCACTGAAGCTTTCTTT. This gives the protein CATPNQGTYLTEAFF.

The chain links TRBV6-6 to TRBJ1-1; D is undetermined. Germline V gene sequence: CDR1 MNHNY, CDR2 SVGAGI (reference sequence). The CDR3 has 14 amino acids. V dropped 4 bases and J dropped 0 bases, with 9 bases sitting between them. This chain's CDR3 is CASSFLEVNTEAFF. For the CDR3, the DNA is TGTGCCAGCAGTTTTTTGGAAGTGAACACTGAAGCTTTCTTT.

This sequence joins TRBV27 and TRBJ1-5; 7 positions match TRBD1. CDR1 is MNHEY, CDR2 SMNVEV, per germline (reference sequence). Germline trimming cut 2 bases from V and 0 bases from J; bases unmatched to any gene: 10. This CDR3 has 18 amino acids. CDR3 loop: CASSLKWGTANSNQPQHF. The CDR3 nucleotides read TGTGCCAGCAGTTTAAAATGGGGGACAGCTAATAGCAATCAGCCCCAGCATTTT.

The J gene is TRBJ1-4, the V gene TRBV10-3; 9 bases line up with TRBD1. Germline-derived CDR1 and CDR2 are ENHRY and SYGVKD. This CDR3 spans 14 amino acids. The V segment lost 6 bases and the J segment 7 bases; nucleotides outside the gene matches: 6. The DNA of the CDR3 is TGTGCCATCAGGGGCGGGACAGGGTCTGAAAAACTGTTTTTT. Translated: CAIRGGTGSEKLFF.

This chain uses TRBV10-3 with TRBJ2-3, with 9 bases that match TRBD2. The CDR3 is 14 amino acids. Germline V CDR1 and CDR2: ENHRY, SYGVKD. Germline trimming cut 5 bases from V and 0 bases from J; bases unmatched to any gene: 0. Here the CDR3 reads CAISLAGSTDTQYF. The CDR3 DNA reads TGTGCCATCAGTCTAGCGGGGAGCACAGATACGCAGTATTTT.

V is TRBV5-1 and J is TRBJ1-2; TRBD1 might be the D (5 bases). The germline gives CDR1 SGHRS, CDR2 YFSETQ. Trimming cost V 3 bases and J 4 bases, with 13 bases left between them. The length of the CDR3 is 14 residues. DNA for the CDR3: TGCGCCAGCAGCTCTCGGGCCGGGGGCTATGGCTACACCTTC. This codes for CASSSRAGGYGYTF.

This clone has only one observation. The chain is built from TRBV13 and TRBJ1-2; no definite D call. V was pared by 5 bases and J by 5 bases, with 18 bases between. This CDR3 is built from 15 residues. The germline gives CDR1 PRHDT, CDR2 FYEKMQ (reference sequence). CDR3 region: CASSVRASGVYGYTF. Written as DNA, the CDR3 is TGTGCCAGCAGCGTCCGGGCCTCAGGAGTGTATGGCTACACCTTC.

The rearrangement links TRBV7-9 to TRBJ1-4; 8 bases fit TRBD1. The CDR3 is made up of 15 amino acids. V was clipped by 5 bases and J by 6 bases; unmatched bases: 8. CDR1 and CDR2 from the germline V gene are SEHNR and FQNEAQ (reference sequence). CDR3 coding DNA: TGTGCCAGCAGCCCAGACGTGACAGGGGATGAAAAACTGTTTTTT. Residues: CASSPDVTGDEKLFF.

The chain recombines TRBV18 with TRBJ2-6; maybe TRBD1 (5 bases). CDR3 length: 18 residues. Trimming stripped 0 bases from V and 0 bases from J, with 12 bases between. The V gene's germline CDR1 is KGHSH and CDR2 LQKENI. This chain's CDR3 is CASSPPGQGRSGANVLTF. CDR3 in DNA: TGTGCCAGCTCACCACCGGGCCAGGGTCGCTCTGGGGCCAACGTCCTGACTTTC.

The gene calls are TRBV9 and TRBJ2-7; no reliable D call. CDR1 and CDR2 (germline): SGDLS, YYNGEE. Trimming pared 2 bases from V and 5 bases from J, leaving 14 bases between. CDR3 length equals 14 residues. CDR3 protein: CASSVDMLRNEQYF. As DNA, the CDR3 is TGTGCCAGCAGCGTCGACATGCTTAGAAACGAGCAGTACTTC.

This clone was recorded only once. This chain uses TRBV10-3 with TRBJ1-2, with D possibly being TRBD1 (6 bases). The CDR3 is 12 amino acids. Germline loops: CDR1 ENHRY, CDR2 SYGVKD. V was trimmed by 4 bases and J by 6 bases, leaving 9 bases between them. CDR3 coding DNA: TGTGCCATCAGTGGGGGGGCTGATGGCTACACCTTC. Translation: CAISGGADGYTF.

The CDR3 protein is CASSPGGRMNTEAFF. CDR3 nucleotide sequence: TGTGCCAGCAGCCCTGGTGGGAGAATGAACACTGAAGCTTTCTTT. The chain links TRBV28 to TRBJ1-1; D gene ambiguous. The germline gives CDR1 MDHEN, CDR2 SYDVKM. The CDR3 is made up of 15 amino acids. Trimming cost V 6 bases and J 0 bases, with 14 bases left between them.